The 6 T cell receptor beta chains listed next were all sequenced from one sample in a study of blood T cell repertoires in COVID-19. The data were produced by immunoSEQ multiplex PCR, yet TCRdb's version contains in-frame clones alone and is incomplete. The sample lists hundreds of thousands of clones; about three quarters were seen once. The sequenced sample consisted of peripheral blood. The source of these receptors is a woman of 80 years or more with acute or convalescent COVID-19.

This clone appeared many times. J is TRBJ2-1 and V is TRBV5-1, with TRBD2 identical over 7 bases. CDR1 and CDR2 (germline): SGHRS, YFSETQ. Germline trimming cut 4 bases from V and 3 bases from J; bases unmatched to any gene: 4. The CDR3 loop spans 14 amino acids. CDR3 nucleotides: TGCGCCAGCAGCCCGGCGGGGGTCTACAATGAGCAGTTCTTC. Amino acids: CASSPAGVYNEQFF.

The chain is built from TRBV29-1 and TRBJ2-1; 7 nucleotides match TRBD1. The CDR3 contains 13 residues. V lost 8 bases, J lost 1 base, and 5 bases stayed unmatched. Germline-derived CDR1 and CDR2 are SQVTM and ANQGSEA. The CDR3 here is CSSRQGSYNEQFF. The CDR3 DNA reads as TGCAGCTCCCGACAGGGTTCCTACAATGAGCAGTTCTTC.

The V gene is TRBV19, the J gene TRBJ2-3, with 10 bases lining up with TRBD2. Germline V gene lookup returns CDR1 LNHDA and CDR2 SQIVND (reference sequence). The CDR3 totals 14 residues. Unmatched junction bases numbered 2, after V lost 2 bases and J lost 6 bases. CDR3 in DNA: TGTGCCAGTAGTATACTAGCGGGGGTGGATACGCAGTATTTT. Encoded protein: CASSILAGVDTQYF.

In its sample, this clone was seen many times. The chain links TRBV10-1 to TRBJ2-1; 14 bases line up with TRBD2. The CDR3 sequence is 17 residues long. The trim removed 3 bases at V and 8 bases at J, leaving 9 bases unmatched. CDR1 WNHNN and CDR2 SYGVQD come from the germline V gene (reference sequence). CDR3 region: CASSDSNGLAGGDEQFF. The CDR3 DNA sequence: TGCGCCAGCAGTGATTCTAACGGACTAGCGGGAGGCGATGAGCAGTTCTTC.

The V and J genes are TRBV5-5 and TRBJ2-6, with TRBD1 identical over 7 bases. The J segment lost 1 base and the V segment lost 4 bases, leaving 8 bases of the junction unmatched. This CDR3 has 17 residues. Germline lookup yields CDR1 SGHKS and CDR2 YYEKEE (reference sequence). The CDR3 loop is CASSRQGIRSGANVLTF. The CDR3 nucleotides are TGTGCCAGCAGCCGACAGGGAATTCGGTCTGGGGCCAACGTCCTGACTTTC.

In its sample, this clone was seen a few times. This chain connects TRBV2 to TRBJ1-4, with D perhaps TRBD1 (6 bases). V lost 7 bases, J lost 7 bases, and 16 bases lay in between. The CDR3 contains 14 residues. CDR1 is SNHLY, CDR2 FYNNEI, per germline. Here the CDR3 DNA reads TGTGCCAGCAAAACAGGGAGGGAGAGTGAAAAACTGTTTTTT. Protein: CASKTGRESEKLFF.